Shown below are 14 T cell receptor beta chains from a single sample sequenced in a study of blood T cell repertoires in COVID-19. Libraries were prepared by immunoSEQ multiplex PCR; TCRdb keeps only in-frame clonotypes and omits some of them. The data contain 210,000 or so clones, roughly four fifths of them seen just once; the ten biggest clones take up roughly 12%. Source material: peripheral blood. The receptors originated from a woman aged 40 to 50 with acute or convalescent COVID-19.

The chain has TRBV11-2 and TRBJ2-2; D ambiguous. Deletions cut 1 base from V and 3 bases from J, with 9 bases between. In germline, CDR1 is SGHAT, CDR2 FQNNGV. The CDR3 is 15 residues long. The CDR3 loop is CASSLAGWDTGELFF. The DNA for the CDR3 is TGTGCCAGCAGCTTAGCCGGGTGGGACACCGGGGAGCTGTTTTTT.

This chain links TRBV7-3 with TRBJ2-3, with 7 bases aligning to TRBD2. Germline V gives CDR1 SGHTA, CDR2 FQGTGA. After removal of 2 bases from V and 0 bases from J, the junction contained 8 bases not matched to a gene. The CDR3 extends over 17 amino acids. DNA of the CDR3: TGTGCCAGCAGCTTACATCGGAGCGGGGCTAGCACAGATACGCAGTATTTT. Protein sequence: CASSLHRSGASTDTQYF. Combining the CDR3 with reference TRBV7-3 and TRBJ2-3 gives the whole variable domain GAGVSQTPSNKVTEKGKYVELRCDPISGHTALYWYRQSLGQGPEFLIYFQGTGAADDSGLPNDRFFAVRPEGSVSTLKIQRTERGDSAVYLCASSLHRSGASTDTQYFGPGTRLTVL.

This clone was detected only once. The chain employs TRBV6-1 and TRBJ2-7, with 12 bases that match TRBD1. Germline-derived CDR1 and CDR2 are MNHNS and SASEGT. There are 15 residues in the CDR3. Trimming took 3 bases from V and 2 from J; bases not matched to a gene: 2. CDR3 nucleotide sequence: TGTGCCAGCAGTGAGGGGACAGGGGGCGCCTACGAGCAGTACTTC. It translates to CASSEGTGGAYEQYF.

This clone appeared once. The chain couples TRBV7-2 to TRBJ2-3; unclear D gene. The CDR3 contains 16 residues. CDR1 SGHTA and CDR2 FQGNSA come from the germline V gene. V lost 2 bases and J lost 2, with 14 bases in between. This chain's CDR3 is CASSLRWATPTDTQYF. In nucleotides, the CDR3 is TGTGCCAGCAGCTTAAGGTGGGCCACCCCCACAGATACGCAGTATTTT.

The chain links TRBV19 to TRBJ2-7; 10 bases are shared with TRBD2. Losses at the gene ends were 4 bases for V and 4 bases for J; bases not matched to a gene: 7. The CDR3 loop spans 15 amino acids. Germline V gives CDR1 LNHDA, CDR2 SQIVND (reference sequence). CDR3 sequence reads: CASSTVAGGLYEQYF. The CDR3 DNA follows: TGTGCCAGTAGTACCGTAGCGGGAGGCTTATACGAGCAGTACTTC.

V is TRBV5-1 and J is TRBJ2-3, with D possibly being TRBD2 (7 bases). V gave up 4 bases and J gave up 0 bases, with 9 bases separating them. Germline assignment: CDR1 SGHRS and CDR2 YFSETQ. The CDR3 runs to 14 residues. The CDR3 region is CASSRGASTDTQYF. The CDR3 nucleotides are TGCGCCAGCAGCCGGGGGGCTAGCACAGATACGCAGTATTTT.

This CDR3 is CASSNRPSGRETQYF. The CDR3 DNA follows: TGTGCCAGCAGCAACCGCCCCAGCGGGAGAGAGACCCAGTACTTC. The rearrangement uses TRBV7-2 and TRBJ2-5; the match to TRBD2 covers 8 bases. The V gene end was trimmed by 5 bases and the J gene end by 4 bases; junction bases not matched to a gene: 9. The CDR3 loop spans 15 amino acids. Germline V CDR1 and CDR2: SGHTA, FQGNSA. Using reference TRBV7-2 and TRBJ2-5 for the parts outside the CDR3, the full variable domain is GAGVSQSPSNKVTEKGKDVELRCDPISGHTALYWYRQSLGQGLEFLIYFQGNSAPDKSGLPSDRFSAERTGGSVSTLTIQRTQQEDSAVYLCASSNRPSGRETQYFGPGTRLLVL.

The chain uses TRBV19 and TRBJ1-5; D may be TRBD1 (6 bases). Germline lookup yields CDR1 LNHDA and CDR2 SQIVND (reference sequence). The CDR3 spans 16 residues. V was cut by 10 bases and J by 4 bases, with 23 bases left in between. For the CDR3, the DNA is TGTGCCACCAGAGACAGGTCGAGACCTACTAATCAGCCCCAGCATTTT. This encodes CATRDRSRPTNQPQHF.

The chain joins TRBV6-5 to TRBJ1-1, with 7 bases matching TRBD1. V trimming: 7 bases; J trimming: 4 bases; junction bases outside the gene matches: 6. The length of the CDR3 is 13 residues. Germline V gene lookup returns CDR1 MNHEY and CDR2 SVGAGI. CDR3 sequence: CASKRGLSTEAFF. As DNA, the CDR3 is TGTGCCAGCAAAAGGGGGCTGAGCACTGAAGCTTTCTTT.

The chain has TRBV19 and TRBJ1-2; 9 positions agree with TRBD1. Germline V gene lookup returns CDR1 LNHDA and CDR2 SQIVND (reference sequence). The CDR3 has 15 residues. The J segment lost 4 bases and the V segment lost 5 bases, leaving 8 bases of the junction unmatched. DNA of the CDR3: TGTGCCAGTAGTCCCCGGGACAGGGATTTCTATGGCTACACCTTC. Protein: CASSPRDRDFYGYTF.

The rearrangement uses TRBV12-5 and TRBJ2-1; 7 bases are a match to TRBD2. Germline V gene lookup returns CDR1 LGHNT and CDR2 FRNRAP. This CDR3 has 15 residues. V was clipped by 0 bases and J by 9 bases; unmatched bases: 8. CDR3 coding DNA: TGTGCTAGTGGTTTGGTATTGGGAAGCGGGATTGAGCAGTTCTTC. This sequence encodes CASGLVLGSGIEQFF. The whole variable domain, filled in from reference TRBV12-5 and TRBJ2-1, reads DARVTQTPRHKVTEMGQEVTMRCQPILGHNTVFWYRQTMMQGLELLAYFRNRAPLDDSGMPKDRFSAEMPDATLATLKIQPSEPRDSAVYFCASGLVLGSGIEQFFGPGTRLTVL.

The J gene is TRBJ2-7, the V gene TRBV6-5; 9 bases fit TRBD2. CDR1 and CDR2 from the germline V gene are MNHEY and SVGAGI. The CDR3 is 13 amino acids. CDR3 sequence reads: CPKGWTSAMAQYF. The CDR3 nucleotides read TGTCCCAAAGGATGGACTAGCGCGATGGCGCAGTACTTC.

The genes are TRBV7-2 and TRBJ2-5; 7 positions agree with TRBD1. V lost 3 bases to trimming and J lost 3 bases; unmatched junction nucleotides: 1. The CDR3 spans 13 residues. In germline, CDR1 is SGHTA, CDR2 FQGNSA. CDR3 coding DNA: TGTGCCAGCAGCTTCGACAGGGAAGAGACCCAGTACTTC. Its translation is CASSFDREETQYF.

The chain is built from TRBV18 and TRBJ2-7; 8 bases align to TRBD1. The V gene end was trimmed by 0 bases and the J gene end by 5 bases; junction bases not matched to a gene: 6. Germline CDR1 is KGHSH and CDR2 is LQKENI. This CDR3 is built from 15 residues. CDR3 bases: TGTGCCAGCTCACCACCGCCCCAGGGGGCGAACGAGCAGTACTTC. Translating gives CASSPPPQGANEQYF.